This T cell receptor beta chain was recorded in a study of blood T cell repertoires in COVID-19. As for the study in general: Specimens from acute and convalescent COVID-19 originated in the United States, Italy and Spain. In each case, the material was cDNA or gDNA derived from T cells, B-cell-depleted T cells, or PBMCs.

The V gene lost 6 bases and the J gene lost 1 base, with 6 bases spanning the gap. The CDR3 has 12 amino acids. This clone was found once. Authors' data handling: Amplification with reference gene primers provided the estimates of nucleated cell counts. Libraries were prepared by immunoSEQ multiplex PCR; TCRdb keeps only in-frame clonotypes and omits some of them. For V, J and clone size, that table is used; D and trimming come from the DNA. The sample holds hundreds of thousands of clones, more than 75% seen once. The material sequenced was peripheral blood. The V gene is TRBV12-3 or TRBV12-4, the J gene TRBJ1-1; D is uncertain. The clonotype comes from a woman aged 35 to 49 who had recovered from COVID-19. CDR3 sequence reads: CASSPKNTEAFF. CDR3 bases: TGTGCCAGCAGCCCCAAGAACACTGAAGCTTTCTTT.